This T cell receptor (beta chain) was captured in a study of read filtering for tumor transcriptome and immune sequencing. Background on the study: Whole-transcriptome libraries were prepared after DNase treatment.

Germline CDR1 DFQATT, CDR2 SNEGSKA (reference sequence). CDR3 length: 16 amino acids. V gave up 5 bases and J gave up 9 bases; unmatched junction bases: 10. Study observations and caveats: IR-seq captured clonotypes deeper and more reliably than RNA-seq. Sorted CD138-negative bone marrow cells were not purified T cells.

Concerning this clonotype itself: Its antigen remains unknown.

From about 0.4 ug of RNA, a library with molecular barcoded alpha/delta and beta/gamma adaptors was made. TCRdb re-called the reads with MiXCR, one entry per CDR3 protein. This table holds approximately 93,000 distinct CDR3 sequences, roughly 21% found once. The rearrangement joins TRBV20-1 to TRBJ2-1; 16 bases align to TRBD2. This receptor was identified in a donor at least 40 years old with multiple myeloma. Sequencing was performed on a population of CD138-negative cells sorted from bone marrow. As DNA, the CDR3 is TGCAGTGCTGTCCCGGGACTAGCGGGGGGGCCGGGTGAGCAGTTCTTC. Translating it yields CSAVPGLAGGPGEQFF.